This T cell receptor beta chain was identified in a study of human T cells and chemical hapten exposure. Germline lookup yields CDR1 DFQATT and CDR2 SNEGSKA (reference sequence). The CDR3 totals 14 residues. Trimming removed 0 bases at V and 0 bases at J, with 9 bases between. Time point described: patch test 2, 6 weeks after DPC sensitization. Treatment reported: therapeutic diphenylcyclopropenone sensitization with weekly scalp DPC. The study drew its donors from alopecia patients who were 18 to 70 years old and suitable for DPC. This clonotype was seen at least ten times. TCRdb re-derived calls from the RACE reads in MiXCR, one entry per CDR3 protein. The table has fewer than 85,000 distinct CDR3 sequences, 10% to 13% seen once.

This receptor was taken from a woman aged 25 to 39 with alopecia areata. Some clones in this sample may be carry-over from other donors' samples. The chain couples TRBV20-1 to TRBJ2-7, with TRBD1 as a possible D gene (6 bases). Material: whole blood, obtained in connection with sensitization to the hapten diphenylcyclopropenone (DPC). DNA of the CDR3: TGCAGTGCTAGAGATGGGGGCAACTCCTACGAGCAGTACTTC. Translating it yields CSARDGGNSYEQYF.